One sample yielded the 27 T cell receptor beta chains listed below, sequenced in a study of T cell repertoires in cytomegalovirus infection (dated 2019 in TCRdb). The instrument given in TCRdb is Illumina HiSeq 1500. The raw public data were reprocessed by TCRdb itself: fastp quality trimming at Q25, MiXCR clonotype calling, in-frame beta chains only. Each record represents a unique CDR3 protein, reported with the most common genes and DNA among its rows. This sample has about 80,000 distinct CDR3 sequences in its table, and roughly 3.6% of those were observed once. Of the sample, over 4.5% is held by the ten largest clones. Sequenced input: PBMCs. These receptors came from a human donor in good health (CMV status not recorded). Some clones in this sample may be carry-over from other donors' samples.

Many counts were recorded for this clonotype. This chain links TRBV2 with TRBJ2-3; 11 nucleotides agree with TRBD2. Trimming at V came to 10 bases and at J to 6 bases, leaving 12 bases not matched to a gene. The CDR3 is made up of 15 amino acids. Germline lookup yields CDR1 SNHLY and CDR2 FYNNEI. The CDR3 sequence: CAKSGTSGPSDTQYF. The CDR3 DNA is TGTGCCAAATCCGGGACTAGCGGACCCAGCGATACGCAGTATTTT.

This clonotype was found many times. This chain joins TRBV7-2 and TRBJ1-4, with 9 positions matching TRBD1. Germline trimming cut 3 bases from V and 8 bases from J; bases unmatched to any gene: 10. Germline CDR1 SGHTA, CDR2 FQGNSA. This CDR3 comprises 16 residues. DNA for the CDR3: TGTGCCAGCAGCTTTGCCCAGGGACAGGGAGAAGAAAAACTGTTTTTT. This translates into CASSFAQGQGEEKLFF.

There are many counts of this clonotype. The chain uses TRBV7-9 and TRBJ2-3; 11 nucleotides agree with TRBD2. The CDR3 runs 19 residues. Per germline, CDR1 SEHNR and CDR2 FQNEAQ (reference sequence). Germline trimming cut 5 bases from V and 0 bases from J; bases unmatched to any gene: 13. CDR3 region: CASSLPVAGGTPSTDTQYF. The DNA of the CDR3 is TGTGCCAGCAGCCTACCAGTAGCGGGGGGGACTCCTAGCACAGATACGCAGTATTTT. The full variable domain, rest sourced from reference TRBV7-9 and TRBJ2-3, is DTGVSQNPRHKITKRGQNVTFRCDPISEHNRLYWYRQTLGQGPEFLTYFQNEAQLEKSRLLSDRFSAERPKGSFSTLEIQRTEQGDSAMYLCASSLPVAGGTPSTDTQYFGPGTRLTVL.

This clonotype was picked up many times. This rearrangement joins TRBV6-2 or TRBV6-3 to TRBJ2-7; D possibly corresponds to TRBD1 (6 bases). The CDR3 contains 15 residues. With 2 bases removed from V and 3 bases from J, the gap between germline ends came to 14 bases. Germline V gene data show CDR1 as MNHEY and CDR2 as SVGEGT. The CDR3 DNA reads as TGTGCCAGCAGTTACCAGGGGACACGCAGCTACGAGCAGTACTTC. It specifies CASSYQGTRSYEQYF.

This clonotype was picked up many times. The chain joins TRBV11-1 to TRBJ1-2, with D hard to call. Germline values: CDR1 SGHAT, CDR2 FQDESV (reference sequence). Trimming shortened V by 3 bases and J by 7 bases, and 9 bases separated the two germline ends. This CDR3 spans 12 amino acids. In nucleotides, the CDR3 is TGTGCCAGCAGCTTTCGCGACGGTGGCTACACCTTC. It specifies CASSFRDGGYTF.

The chain carries TRBV6-8 and TRBJ2-7; 8 bases are shared with TRBD2. Trimming removed 6 bases from V and 4 bases from J; junction bases left unmatched: 14. CDR3 length equals 16 residues. The germline CDR1 and CDR2 sequences are MNHGY and SAAAGT. CDR3 coding DNA: TGTGCCAGCAGACCCCCGGGGGGGGCCCAAACGTACGAGCAGTACTTC. Translating it yields CASRPPGGAQTYEQYF.

The table lists this clonotype with many counts. The V call is TRBV7-2, the J call TRBJ2-3; 16 nucleotides align to TRBD2. This CDR3 contains 18 residues. CDR1 SGHTA and CDR2 FQGNSA come from the germline V gene. With 3 bases clipped from V and 3 bases from J, the junction kept 6 bases outside the gene matches. The CDR3 spells CASSLGLAGGVSTDTQYF. In nucleotides, the CDR3 is TGTGCCAGCAGCTTGGGACTAGCGGGGGGGGTGTCAACAGATACGCAGTATTTT.

Many counts were recorded for this clonotype. This chain uses TRBV11-3 with TRBJ1-1; D not resolved. The V and J ends lost 4 bases and 1 base respectively, with 7 bases between them. This CDR3 is 13 amino acids long. The germline V gene encodes CDR1 SGHNT and CDR2 YENEEA. CDR3 loop: CASSSRQNTEAFF. The CDR3 DNA reads as TGTGCCAGCAGCTCCCGACAGAACACTGAAGCTTTCTTT.

This clonotype was counted many times. The V and J genes are TRBV5-1 and TRBJ1-1, with D uncertain. Trimming took off 0 bases at V and 2 bases at J, with 8 bases between the two ends. This CDR3 has 14 residues. Germline CDR1 SGHRS, CDR2 YFSETQ. CDR3 sequence: CASSLDSINTEAFF. The CDR3 nucleotides read TGCGCCAGCAGCTTGGACTCCATAAACACTGAAGCTTTCTTT.

This clonotype was recorded many times. The chain carries TRBV28 and TRBJ1-2; D uncertain. The CDR3 covers 14 residues. The ends were cut back, 3 bases at V and 0 bases at J, with 8 bases in the middle. Germline CDR1 MDHEN, CDR2 SYDVKM. The CDR3 nucleotides read TGTGCCAGCAGTTTTTTTGTGGCTAACTATGGCTACACCTTC. It yields the protein CASSFFVANYGYTF.

This clonotype was counted many times. V gene TRBV15 combines with J gene TRBJ2-3, with TRBD2 matching 8 bases. The CDR3 has 13 amino acids. V was pared by 6 bases and J by 4 bases, with 3 bases of the junction left unmatched. CDR1 and CDR2 from the germline V gene are LNHNV and YYDKDF (reference sequence). The CDR3 bases are TGTGCCACCAGGGGAGCGGGGGCAGATACGCAGTATTTT. This encodes CATRGAGADTQYF.

This clonotype was recorded many times. The gene calls are TRBV20-1 and TRBJ1-2, with a tentative D call TRBD1 (5 bases). The germline V and J ends were trimmed by 8 bases and 3 bases, with 13 bases remaining between them. Germline V gene data show CDR1 as DFQATT and CDR2 as SNEGSKA (reference sequence). The CDR3 runs to 12 residues. The CDR3 is CSQGRVDYGYTF. The CDR3 nucleotides read TGCAGTCAGGGTCGGGTAGACTATGGCTACACCTTC.

This clonotype was detected many times. The CDR3 sequence is CASSLSQGADEQYF. The CDR3 DNA sequence: TGTGCCAGCAGCTTGTCCCAGGGGGCGGACGAGCAGTACTTC. The chain uses TRBV5-8 and TRBJ2-7; 8 positions agree with TRBD1. The CDR3 extends over 14 amino acids. The trim removed 1 base at V and 5 bases at J, leaving 5 bases unmatched. Germline V gene data show CDR1 as SGHTS and CDR2 as YDEGEE.

This clonotype showed up many times. This chain links TRBV7-2 with TRBJ2-7; 8 bases line up with TRBD1. Germline V CDR1 and CDR2: SGHTA, FQGNSA. The CDR3 loop spans 12 amino acids. V shed 7 bases and J 7 bases; nucleotides not matched to a gene: 6. The CDR3 is CASNQGAKEQYF. The CDR3 DNA sequence: TGTGCCAGCAATCAGGGGGCTAAAGAGCAGTACTTC.

This clonotype has a count of ten or more. V usage is TRBV4-1 and J usage is TRBJ2-1, with 12 bases matching TRBD2. The CDR3 is 15 residues long. Germline-derived CDR1 and CDR2 are MGHRA and YSYEKL. The ends lost 4 bases at V and 7 bases at J; junction bases unmatched: 5. CDR3 DNA sequence: TGCGCCAGCAGCCCCTTCGGACTAGCGGGGAATGAGCAGTTCTTC. Its protein is CASSPFGLAGNEQFF.

In its sample, this clonotype was seen many times. The CDR3 sequence: CAIALGGGRNQPQHF. CDR3 DNA: TGTGCCATTGCCCTCGGTGGAGGGCGCAATCAGCCCCAGCATTTT. The gene calls are TRBV19 and TRBJ1-5, with D uncertain. The CDR3 runs 15 residues. Germline loops: CDR1 LNHDA, CDR2 SQIVND (reference sequence). V was clipped by 10 bases and J by 2 bases, with 18 bases between them.

The table lists this clonotype with many counts. This chain connects TRBV20-1 to TRBJ2-1; TRBD2 matches at 9 bases. CDR1 and CDR2 (germline): DFQATT, SNEGSKA (reference sequence). V shed 5 bases, J shed 6 bases, and the junction held 8 bases outside the gene matches. The CDR3 has 14 amino acids. The CDR3 protein is CSAHIPRGGNEQFF. In nucleotides, the CDR3 is TGCAGTGCTCACATTCCGCGGGGGGGCAATGAGCAGTTCTTC.

This clonotype occurred many times. The chain couples TRBV7-8 to TRBJ2-7; D may match TRBD1 or TRBD2 (5 bases each). The germline gives CDR1 SGHVS, CDR2 FQNEAQ. The CDR3 contains 15 residues. The V end was cut by 5 bases, the J end by 0 bases, with 14 bases between. DNA for the CDR3: TGTGCCAGCAGCCTCCCTCGGGGCGGCTCCTACGAGCAGTACTTC. It encodes CASSLPRGGSYEQYF. Supplemented by reference TRBV7-8 and TRBJ2-7, the full variable domain reads GAGVSQSPRYKVAKRGQDVALRCDPISGHVSLFWYQQALGQGPEFLTYFQNEAQLDKSGLPSDRFFAERPEGSVSTLKIQRTQQEDSAVYLCASSLPRGGSYEQYFGPGTRLTVT.

The sample holds many counts of this clonotype. The rearrangement joins TRBV7-9 to TRBJ1-1, with D maybe TRBD1 (5 bases). The CDR3 loop spans 15 amino acids. Trimming left V 2 bases short and J 1 base short, with 11 bases between. CDR1 and CDR2 (germline): SEHNR, FQNEAQ (reference sequence). The CDR3 DNA is TGTGCCAGCAGCTTACACGCAGGGAAGAACACTGAAGCTTTCTTT. Translating gives CASSLHAGKNTEAFF. The variable domain in full, with the rest retrieved from reference TRBV7-9 and TRBJ1-1, is DTGVSQNPRHKITKRGQNVTFRCDPISEHNRLYWYRQTLGQGPEFLTYFQNEAQLEKSRLLSDRFSAERPKGSFSTLEIQRTEQGDSAMYLCASSLHAGKNTEAFFGQGTRLTVV.

This clonotype was counted at least ten times. The CDR3 loop reads CASSFIAQETQYF. The CDR3, as DNA: TGTGCCAGCAGTTTTATAGCGCAAGAGACCCAGTACTTC. The V gene is TRBV6-1, the J gene TRBJ2-5; tentative D call: TRBD2 (5 bases). Trimming stripped 5 bases from V and 2 bases from J, with 9 bases between. Per the germline V gene, CDR1 is MNHNS and CDR2 is SASEGT. The CDR3 spans 13 residues.

This clonotype was recorded many times. The rearrangement joins TRBV9 to TRBJ1-1, with 8 nucleotides matching TRBD1. The trim removed 2 bases at V and 2 bases at J, leaving 11 bases unmatched. CDR1 SGDLS and CDR2 YYNGEE come from the germline V gene. CDR3 size: 17 residues. CDR3 region: CASSVDPGTGGNTEAFF. DNA for the CDR3: TGTGCCAGCAGCGTTGACCCCGGGACAGGCGGAAACACTGAAGCTTTCTTT.

In its sample, this clonotype was seen many times. V usage is TRBV13 and J usage is TRBJ2-7, with D possibly TRBD2 on 5 matching bases. Trimming stripped 2 bases from V and 0 bases from J, with 14 bases between. CDR1 PRHDT and CDR2 FYEKMQ come from the germline V gene (reference sequence). The CDR3 covers 16 residues. This CDR3 is CASSLNGLTSSYEQYF. The DNA of the CDR3 is TGTGCCAGCAGCTTAAACGGACTCACGAGCTCCTACGAGCAGTACTTC.

This clonotype was recorded at least ten times. The chain couples TRBV7-2 to TRBJ1-4; TRBD1 matches 8 bases. Germline V lookup: CDR1 SGHTA, CDR2 FQGNSA. The ends lost 2 bases at V and 8 bases at J; junction bases unmatched: 7. The CDR3 spans 15 residues. The DNA of the CDR3 is TGTGCCAGCAGCTTAACCGGGACAGGTCTCGAAAAACTGTTTTTT. Translated: CASSLTGTGLEKLFF.

Ten or more counts support this clonotype. The chain recombines TRBV7-2 with TRBJ2-1; 7 bases align to TRBD1. This CDR3 has 14 amino acids. The V and J ends lost 6 bases and 0 bases, in that order; junction bases with no gene match: 2. The germline gives CDR1 SGHTA, CDR2 FQGNSA. CDR3 loop: CASRGQVSYNEQFF. CDR3 nucleotide sequence: TGTGCCAGCAGAGGACAGGTCTCCTACAATGAGCAGTTCTTC.

This clonotype was counted many times. The V gene is TRBV7-8, the J gene TRBJ1-5; possibly TRBD1 for D (5 bases). V was trimmed by 1 base and J by 4 bases, leaving 11 bases between them. This CDR3 spans 15 amino acids. From germline, CDR1 is SGHVS and CDR2 FQNEAQ. CDR3 sequence reads: CASSLGGDPNQPQHF. The CDR3 nucleotides read TGTGCCAGCAGCTTAGGAGGGGACCCTAATCAGCCCCAGCATTTT.

This clonotype was recorded many times. This rearrangement joins TRBV27 to TRBJ1-5, with 7 bases lining up with TRBD1. J was trimmed by 5 bases and V by 5 bases; bases with no gene match: 3. Germline V lookup: CDR1 MNHEY, CDR2 SMNVEV (reference sequence). The CDR3 covers 13 residues. CDR3 amino acids: CASSTGAYQPQHF. The CDR3 DNA follows: TGTGCCAGCAGTACAGGGGCTTATCAGCCCCAGCATTTT.

This clonotype was observed at least ten times. The CDR3 DNA sequence: TGTGCCAGCAGCTTATTTAGCGACTCCGGGACAGATACGCAGTATTTT. Protein product: CASSLFSDSGTDTQYF. The rearrangement uses TRBV11-2 and TRBJ2-3, with D possibly matching TRBD2 (5 bases). CDR1 and CDR2 from the germline V gene are SGHAT and FQNNGV. The CDR3 is made up of 16 amino acids. The germline V and J ends were trimmed by 2 bases and 3 bases, with 15 bases remaining between them.